This TCR beta chain was recovered during a study of T cell responses to AZD1222 COVID-19 vaccine. The V gene lost 0 bases and the J gene lost 6 bases, with 3 bases spanning the gap. Looked up from germline, CDR1 is LGHNA and CDR2 is YNFKEQ. The CDR3 contains 12 residues. The assay was immunoSEQ multiplex PCR, and TCRdb's table has in-frame clones only and misses some. This sample has 100,000 to 150,000 clones; around nine tenths occur once, and the top ten carry approximately 1.2%. This rearrangement joins TRBV4-2 to TRBJ2-1; D ambiguous. This receptor was identified in an adult who received the AZD1222 COVID-19 vaccine. Sequenced material: peripheral blood, taken 28 days after the second AZD1222 dose. The CDR3 DNA is TGTGCCAGCAGCCAAGAGTCCAATGAGCAGTTCTTC. Translating gives CASSQESNEQFF.